Listed below are T cell receptor beta chains from one sample, sequenced in a study of blood T cells in healthy people across ages. TCRdb fed the 5' RACE reads into MiXCR, producing one record per CDR3 protein. Of roughly 800,000 distinct CDR3 sequences listed, 55% to 70% are singletons. Sequenced input: blood. The source of these receptors is a man in his thirties or forties in good health. The conserved cysteine and the conserved F or W are not part of the CDR3 here. The order of the fields is clone size, J gene, V gene, CDR3 protein. The size field is filled for only some rows; it gives once, few, many or a size class.

-,TRBJ2-7,TRBV6-5,ASSYSGQGGGDEQY
-,TRBJ1-5,TRBV6-1,ANSDWNQPQH
-,TRBJ1-2,TRBV5-5,ASSLGGARGYT
-,TRBJ2-3,TRBV5-1,ASSSTGVRGDTQY
-,-,TRBV9,ASSGSGTSGREQY
many,TRBJ2-7,TRBV20-1,SASAPASTPGYEQY
-,TRBJ2-7,TRBV20-1,SADPTSGSSYEQY
-,TRBJ1-2,TRBV2,ASSGGRFPLYGYT
once,TRBJ1-2,TRBV29-1,SVEILLGARGYGYT
-,TRBJ1-2,TRBV7-9,ASPHPEAAGFT
-,TRBJ1-6,TRBV12-3/TRBV12-4,ASSLANRGSFRGSYNSPLH
-,TRBJ2-4,TRBV15,ATRKGLGVREQY
-,-,TRBV28,ASSFGQGPGEQY
-,TRBJ2-3,TRBV6-5,ASSYSALAMIPDTQY
once,TRBJ2-1,TRBV7-8,ASSLLRLAGVYNEQF
-,TRBJ2-7,TRBV24-1,ATSGTSYEQY
few,-,TRBV6-2/TRBV6-3,ASNRGGSHEQY
many,TRBJ2-4,TRBV6-2/TRBV6-3,ASSPTGTGSANIQY
-,TRBJ2-3,TRBV28,ASRFQLAGDTQY
few,TRBJ2-7,TRBV6-2/TRBV6-3,ASPPRTPDVGEIEQY
-,TRBJ1-1,TRBV10-3,AISREAGTEAF
-,TRBJ2-5,TRBV3-1,ASNPGAAGQETQY